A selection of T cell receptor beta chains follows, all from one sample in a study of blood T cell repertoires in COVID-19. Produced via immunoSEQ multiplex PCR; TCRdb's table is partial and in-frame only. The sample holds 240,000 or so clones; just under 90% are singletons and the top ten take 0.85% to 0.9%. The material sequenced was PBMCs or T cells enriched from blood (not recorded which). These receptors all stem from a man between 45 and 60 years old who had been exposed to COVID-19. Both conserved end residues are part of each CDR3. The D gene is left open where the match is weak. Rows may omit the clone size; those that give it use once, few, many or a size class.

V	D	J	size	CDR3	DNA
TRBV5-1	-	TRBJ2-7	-	CASSLLASHEQYF	TGCGCCAGCAGCTTGTTGGCATCTCACGAGCAGTACTTC
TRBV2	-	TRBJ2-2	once	CASTANTGELFF	TGTGCCAGCACAGCGAACACCGGGGAGCTGTTTTTT
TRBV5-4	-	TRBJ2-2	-	CASSSTLRGRGTGELFF	TGTGCCAGCAGCTCCACCCTACGCGGGCGGGGTACCGGGGAGCTGTTTTTT
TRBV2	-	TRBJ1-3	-	CARTRVGSSGNTIYF	TGTGCCAGAACCCGTGTTGGTAGCTCTGGAAACACCATATATTTT
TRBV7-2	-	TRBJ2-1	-	CASSFLWGSAYNEQFF	-
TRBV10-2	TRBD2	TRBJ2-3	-	CASSRTSGYTDTQYF	TGCGCCAGCAGTCGGACTAGCGGGTACACAGATACGCAGTATTTT
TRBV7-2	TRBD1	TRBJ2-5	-	CASSPGQGIETQYF	TGTGCCAGCAGCCCGGGACAGGGGATAGAGACCCAGTACTTC
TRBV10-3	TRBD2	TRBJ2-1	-	CAISAGPEQFF	TGTGCCATTTCAGCGGGGCCTGAGCAGTTCTTC
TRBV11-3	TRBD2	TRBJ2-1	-	CASSPRLAEPPQFF	TGTGCCAGCAGCCCCAGGCTAGCGGAGCCCCCCCAGTTCTTC
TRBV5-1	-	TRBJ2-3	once	CASSPEKDTQYF	TGCGCCAGCAGCCCGGAGAAAGATACGCAGTATTTT
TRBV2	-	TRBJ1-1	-	CANNGGFGLGTEAFF	TGTGCCAACAACGGGGGGTTCGGTTTAGGCACTGAAGCTTTCTTT
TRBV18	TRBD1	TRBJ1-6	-	CASSPRQGESPLHF	TGTGCCAGCTCACCTCGACAGGGGGAGTCACCCCTCCACTTT
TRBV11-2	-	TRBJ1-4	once	CASSFPGGSSNEKLFF	TGTGCCAGCAGTTTCCCAGGAGGGAGCTCGAATGAAAAACTGTTTTTT
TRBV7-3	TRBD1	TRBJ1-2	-	CASSLGTGDGYTF	TGTGCCAGCAGCTTAGGTACAGGGGACGGCTACACCTTC
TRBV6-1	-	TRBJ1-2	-	CASSDRGSRRGYTF	TGTGCCAGCAGTGACAGGGGAAGTCGGCGGGGCTACACCTTC
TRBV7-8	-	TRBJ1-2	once	CASSLGPAAGHHTF	TGTGCCAGCAGCTTAGGCCCCGCGGCAGGGCATCACACCTTC
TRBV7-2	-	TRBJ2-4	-	CASTPEGGNIQYF	TGTGCCAGCACCCCGGAGGGTGGGAACATTCAGTACTTC
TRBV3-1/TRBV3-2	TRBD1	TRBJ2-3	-	CASSRQTGKSVDTQYF	TGTGCCAGCAGCCGGCAGACAGGGAAGTCGGTAGATACGCAGTATTTT
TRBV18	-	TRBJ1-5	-	CASFYREGQPQHF	TGTGCCAGCTTCTACAGGGAAGGTCAGCCCCAGCATTTT
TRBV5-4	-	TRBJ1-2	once	CASSFPSIYGYTF	TGTGCCAGCAGCTTCCCATCTATCTATGGCTACACCTTC
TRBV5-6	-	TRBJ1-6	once	CASTVYRELGNSPLHF	TGTGCCAGCACCGTGTACAGGGAGCTGGGTAATTCACCCCTCCACTTT
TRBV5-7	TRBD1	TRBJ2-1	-	CASSLGDRGYNEQFF	TGTGCCAGCAGCTTGGGGGACAGGGGTTACAATGAGCAGTTCTTC
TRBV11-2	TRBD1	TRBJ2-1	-	CASSSDRVPYNEQFF	TGTGCCAGCAGCTCGGACAGGGTCCCCTACAATGAGCAGTTCTTC
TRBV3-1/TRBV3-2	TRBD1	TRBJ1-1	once	CASSPDRGKDTEAFF	TGTGCCAGCAGCCCGGACAGGGGGAAGGACACTGAAGCTTTCTTT
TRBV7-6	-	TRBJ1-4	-	CASSFLPAGLNEKLFF	TGTGCCAGCAGCTTTTTGCCGGCGGGGCTTAATGAAAAACTGTTTTTT
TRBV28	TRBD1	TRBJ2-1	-	CASSRQGSNEQFF	TGTGCCAGCAGTCGACAGGGGAGCAATGAGCAGTTCTTC
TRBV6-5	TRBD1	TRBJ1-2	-	CASRTGFSGGYTF	TGTGCCAGCAGGACAGGGTTCAGTGGTGGCTACACCTTC
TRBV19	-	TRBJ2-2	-	CASSSGANTGELFF	TGTGCCAGTTCATCAGGCGCGAACACCGGGGAGCTGTTTTTT
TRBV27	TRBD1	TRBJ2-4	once	CASSLDRLNIQYF	TGTGCCAGCAGTTTGGACAGGTTAAACATTCAGTACTTC
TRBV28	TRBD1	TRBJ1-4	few	CASSLFTGGDEKLFF	TGTGCCAGCAGTTTATTTACAGGGGGCGATGAAAAACTGTTTTTT
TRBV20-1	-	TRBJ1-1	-	CSANEGGNTEAFF	TGCAGTGCTAATGAGGGGGGGAACACTGAAGCTTTCTTT
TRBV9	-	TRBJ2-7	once	CASSPQGANYEQYF	TGTGCCAGCAGTCCACAAGGGGCAAACTACGAGCAGTACTTC
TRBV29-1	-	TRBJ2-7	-	CSAADSSYEQYF	TGCAGCGCTGCTGACAGCTCCTACGAGCAGTACTTC
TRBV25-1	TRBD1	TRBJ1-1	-	CASSDSRQGTNEAFF	TGTGCCAGCAGTGACTCTCGACAGGGGACGAATGAAGCTTTCTTT
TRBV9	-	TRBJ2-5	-	CASSVGGDETQYF	TGTGCCAGCAGCGTAGGGGGGGACGAGACCCAGTACTTC
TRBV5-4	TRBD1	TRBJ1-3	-	CASSEKGQGAGNTIYF	TGTGCCAGCAGCGAAAAGGGGCAGGGGGCAGGAAACACCATATATTTT
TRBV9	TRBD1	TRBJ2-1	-	CASSLGTDVRYNEQFF	TGTGCCAGCAGCCTCGGGACAGACGTTCGCTACAATGAGCAGTTCTTC
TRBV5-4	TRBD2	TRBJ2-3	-	CASSLNWRGGGADTQYF	TGTGCCAGCAGCTTGAACTGGCGGGGGGGAGGTGCAGATACGCAGTATTTT
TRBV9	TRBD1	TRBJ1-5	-	CASSVGGTAHNQPQHF	TGTGCCAGCAGCGTAGGAGGGACAGCCCATAATCAGCCCCAGCATTTT
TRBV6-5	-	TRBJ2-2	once	CASSSARGELFF	TGTGCCAGCAGTTCCGCTAGGGGGGAGCTGTTTTTT
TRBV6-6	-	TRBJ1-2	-	CASSYSSRDGYTF	TGTGCCAGCAGTTACTCTTCCCGTGATGGCTACACCTTC
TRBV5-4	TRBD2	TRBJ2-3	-	CASSYSGSIDTQYF	TGTGCCAGCAGCTATAGCGGGAGCATTGATACGCAGTATTTT
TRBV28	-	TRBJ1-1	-	CASIRGETEAFF	TGTGCCAGCATCCGAGGAGAAACTGAAGCTTTCTTT
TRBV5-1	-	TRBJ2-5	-	CASSLDGRETQYF	TGCGCCAGCAGCTTAGATGGCAGGGAGACCCAGTACTTC
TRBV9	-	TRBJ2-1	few	CASSVVVRGFGEQFF	TGTGCCAGCAGCGTAGTGGTGAGAGGGTTTGGTGAGCAGTTCTTC
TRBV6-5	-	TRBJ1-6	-	CASSSEGYNSPLHF	TGTGCCAGCAGTTCGGAGGGGTATAATTCACCCCTCCACTTT
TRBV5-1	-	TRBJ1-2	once	CASSLEETRVGGYTF	TGCGCCAGCAGCCTCGAAGAGACCAGGGTAGGGGGCTACACCTTC
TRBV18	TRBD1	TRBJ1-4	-	CASSPRTGWLFF	TGTGCCAGCTCACCAAGGACAGGGTGGCTGTTTTTT
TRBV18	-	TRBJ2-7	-	CASSPPGQLQQYF	TGTGCCAGCTCACCACCGGGGCAGCTCCAGCAGTACTTC
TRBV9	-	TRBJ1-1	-	CASSVNPGPSEAFF	TGTGCCAGCAGCGTAAATCCAGGGCCGTCTGAAGCTTTCTTT
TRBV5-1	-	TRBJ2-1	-	CASSLQGTYNEQFF	TGCGCCAGCAGCTTGCAGGGGACCTACAATGAGCAGTTCTTC
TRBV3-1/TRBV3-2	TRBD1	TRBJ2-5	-	CASSQGRGSGSQETQYF	TGTGCCAGCAGCCAGGGCAGGGGGTCAGGATCCCAAGAGACCCAGTACTTC
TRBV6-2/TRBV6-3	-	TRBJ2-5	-	CASSYPPRIRREQETQYF	TGTGCCAGCAGTTACCCTCCCCGGATTCGGCGGGAACAAGAGACCCAGTACTTC